The 22 T cell receptor beta chains given below trace back to one sample, sequenced in a study of spatial heterogeneity in lung cancer (dated by TCRdb to about 2019). These receptors have no known antigen. The sample's time point label, decoded: sample taken at primary tumor resection. On the study overall, not on this receptor specifically: The tumor nonsynonymous mutation count correlated with the number of expanded intratumoral alpha and beta TCRs.

The library was obtained by 5' RACE. Sequencing relied on a NextSeq 500. In-frame beta chains were kept once TCRdb had trimmed the public reads at Q25 with fastp and called clones with MiXCR. One record per CDR3 amino acid sequence lists the most common genes and DNA. Across this sample there are over 8,000 distinct CDR3 sequences, with roughly 9.6% seen only once. The ten largest make up approximately 12% of the sample. The sample in question was lung tumor tissue, obtained at surgery. These receptors were obtained from a male donor with early-stage non-small cell lung cancer.

The chain combines TRBV20-1 with TRBJ2-5; D could derive from TRBD1 or TRBD2 (5 bases each). This CDR3 has 14 amino acids. Looked up from germline, CDR1 is DFQATT and CDR2 is SNEGSKA (reference sequence). Deletions cut 0 bases from V and 5 bases from J, with 13 bases between. As DNA, the CDR3 is TGCAGTGCTAGAGATTCGGTTGGGACGGAGACCCAGTACTTC. It encodes CSARDSVGTETQYF.

This clonotype was seen many times. This rearrangement joins TRBV6-5 to TRBJ1-1; D unresolved. Germline CDR1 is MNHEY and CDR2 is SVGAGI. The length of the CDR3 is 13 residues. V was shortened by 4 bases and J by 1 base, with 7 bases between the two germline ends. The CDR3 region has the DNA TGTGCCAGCAGTTTTGACACGAACACTGAAGCTTTCTTT. This gives the protein CASSFDTNTEAFF.

This clonotype counts as medium-sized. V usage is TRBV10-3 and J usage is TRBJ2-2; 9 bases fit TRBD1. The germline V gene encodes CDR1 ENHRY and CDR2 SYGVKD. The CDR3 runs to 16 residues. Trimming removed 6 bases from V and 2 bases from J; junction bases left unmatched: 7. The CDR3 DNA follows: TGTGCCATCAGCACAACAGGGGGCGCAAACACCGGGGAGCTGTTTTTT. As protein: CAISTTGGANTGELFF.

This clonotype was picked up many times. This chain connects TRBV12-3 or TRBV12-4 to TRBJ2-7; 8 nucleotides line up with TRBD2. V dropped 6 bases and J dropped 4; count of bases not matched to a gene: 14. The CDR3 is 16 residues long. The CDR3 DNA reads TGTGCCAGCAGCCCTAAGGGCAGCGGGGGAGGATACGAGCAGTACTTC. Amino acids: CASSPKGSGGGYEQYF.

This chain links TRBV10-3 with TRBJ2-3; D is unclear. The V end was cut by 6 bases, the J end by 2 bases, with 9 bases between. The CDR3 contains 13 residues. Germline CDR1 and CDR2: ENHRY and SYGVKD. The CDR3: CAIRGGSTDTQYF. The DNA for the CDR3 is TGTGCCATCAGGGGTGGGTCCACAGATACGCAGTATTTT.

CDR3 amino acids: CASSANREDEKLFF. DNA of the CDR3: TGTGCCAGCAGCGCAAACAGGGAAGATGAAAAACTGTTTTTT. The chain uses TRBV9 and TRBJ1-4; tentative D call: TRBD1 (6 bases). Germline lookup yields CDR1 SGDLS and CDR2 YYNGEE. This CDR3 is 14 amino acids long. Trimming removed 3 bases at V and 6 bases at J, with 12 bases between.

The sample holds many counts of this clonotype. V usage is TRBV29-1 and J usage is TRBJ2-3, with D hard to call. V was pared by 6 bases and J by 2 bases, with 9 bases between. The CDR3 is 12 residues long. Germline assignment: CDR1 SQVTM and CDR2 ANQGSEA. The CDR3 DNA reads as TGCAGCGTAAAAACCTACACAGATACGCAGTATTTT. Its protein is CSVKTYTDTQYF.

In this sample, this clonotype turned up many times. The chain recombines TRBV4-1 with TRBJ2-7; a possible D gene is TRBD1 (5 bases). V lost 1 base, J lost 4 bases, and 14 bases lay in between. The CDR3 is 15 residues long. Germline CDR1 MGHRA, CDR2 YSYEKL. CDR3: CASSQVTDTAYEQYF. CDR3 bases: TGCGCCAGCAGCCAAGTCACGGACACCGCTTACGAGCAGTACTTC.

This clonotype is classed as medium-sized. The gene calls are TRBV9 and TRBJ2-2; the match to TRBD1 covers 7 bases. Germline V lookup: CDR1 SGDLS, CDR2 YYNGEE. The CDR3 runs to 13 residues. Trimming took 6 bases from V and 3 from J; bases not matched to a gene: 2. The CDR3 reads CASTGGYTGELFF. CDR3 nucleotides: TGTGCCAGCACAGGGGGATACACCGGGGAGCTGTTTTTT.

This clonotype has ten or more counts. The V gene is TRBV15, the J gene TRBJ1-3; D is undetermined. Germline CDR1 is LNHNV and CDR2 is YYDKDF (reference sequence). This CDR3 spans 16 amino acids. The germline V and J ends were trimmed by 0 bases and 1 base, with 10 bases remaining between them. In DNA form, the CDR3 reads TGTGCCACCAGCAGAGAAGACACGCGGTCTGGAAACACCATATATTTT. As protein: CATSREDTRSGNTIYF.

This clonotype was recorded at least ten times. The rearrangement uses TRBV20-1 and TRBJ1-1; D not certain. Trimming cost V 4 bases and J 1 base, with 10 bases left between them. Germline V gene lookup returns CDR1 DFQATT and CDR2 SNEGSKA (reference sequence). CDR3 length equals 13 residues. CDR3 loop: CSATNTANTEAFF. The CDR3 DNA follows: TGCAGTGCTACGAATACAGCGAACACTGAAGCTTTCTTT.

By sample share, this clonotype is medium-sized (0.01 to 0.1%). The chain employs TRBV29-1 and TRBJ2-1; 12 bases align to TRBD2. The germline V gene has CDR1 SQVTM and CDR2 ANQGSEA. The J segment lost 7 bases and the V segment lost 5 bases, leaving 12 bases of the junction unmatched. The CDR3 length is 16 residues. The CDR3 sequence is CSVSLGLAGTQNEQFF. The DNA of the CDR3 is TGCAGCGTTTCGTTAGGACTAGCGGGGACTCAGAATGAGCAGTTCTTC.

This clonotype appeared many times. The V call is TRBV3-1, the J call TRBJ2-5; D is uncertain. Looked up from germline, CDR1 is LGHDT and CDR2 is YNNKEL (reference sequence). The CDR3 runs 12 residues. V was cut by 3 bases and J by 5 bases, with 7 bases left in between. CDR3 in amino acids: CASSHRAETQYF. CDR3 coding DNA: TGTGCCAGCAGCCACCGAGCGGAGACCCAGTACTTC.

This clonotype was detected ten times or more. The rearrangement uses TRBV28 and TRBJ2-5, with TRBD2 identical over 7 bases. Germline V gene data show CDR1 as MDHEN and CDR2 as SYDVKM. Losses at the gene ends were 6 bases for V and 5 bases for J; bases not matched to a gene: 6. The CDR3 is 13 amino acids. The DNA of the CDR3 is TGTGCCAGCAGCAAGGGGAGGGCGGAGACCCAGTACTTC. Protein sequence: CASSKGRAETQYF.

This clonotype was seen repeatedly, ten times or more. V is TRBV20-1 and J is TRBJ2-5, with 9 bases that match TRBD2. After removal of 4 bases from V and 5 bases from J, the junction contained 8 bases not matched to a gene. Germline CDR1 reads DFQATT; CDR2 reads SNEGSKA (reference sequence). CDR3 length: 14 residues. This CDR3 is CSATVSGRMETQYF. CDR3 in DNA: TGCAGTGCTACAGTTAGCGGGAGAATGGAGACCCAGTACTTC.

This clonotype was seen at least ten times. V usage is TRBV5-4 and J usage is TRBJ1-3; D is perhaps TRBD1 (6 bases). V shed 2 bases and J shed 3 bases, with 15 bases lying between them. The CDR3 totals 16 residues. Germline loops: CDR1 SGHNT, CDR2 YYREEE (reference sequence). CDR3 region: CASSLGGPGRGNTIYF. CDR3 nucleotides: TGTGCCAGCAGCTTAGGGGGGCCTGGGCGTGGAAACACCATATATTTT.

This clonotype was observed many times. This CDR3 is CASSSRLNTGELFF. The CDR3 DNA reads TGTGCCAGCAGTTCCCGCCTGAACACCGGGGAGCTGTTTTTT. This rearrangement joins TRBV12-3 or TRBV12-4 to TRBJ2-2, with D unclear. Trimming removed 4 bases from V and 1 base from J, with 7 bases in between. CDR3 size: 14 residues.

By share of the sample, this clonotype is large. The chain carries TRBV6-1 and TRBJ1-4; possible D gene TRBD1, 6 bases. V lost 2 bases and J 8 bases, leaving 9 bases between the germline ends. Germline V gene sequence: CDR1 MNHNS, CDR2 SASEGT. CDR3 length: 13 residues. The CDR3 here is CASSETGYEKLFF. The CDR3 coding sequence is TGTGCCAGCAGTGAAACAGGGTACGAAAAACTGTTTTTT.

This clonotype appeared a few times. The chain recombines TRBV5-3 with TRBJ2-7; TRBD1 aligns across 7 bases. TRBV5-3 is noted as an ORF with a role that remains uncertain. The CDR3 sequence is 13 residues long. V lost 10 bases, J lost 2 bases, and 9 bases stayed unmatched. The CDR3 DNA follows: TGTGCCGCGGCAGGGACAGACGCCTACGAGCAGTACGTC. This codes for CAAAGTDAYEQYV.

Ten or more counts support this clonotype. The DNA of the CDR3 is TGTGCCAGCAGCTTAGGAGTGGATCAGCCCCAGCATTTT. This sequence encodes CASSLGVDQPQHF. The genes are TRBV11-2 and TRBJ1-5; D is ambiguous. Germline V gives CDR1 SGHAT, CDR2 FQNNGV. CDR3 size: 13 residues. The V and J ends lost 1 base and 5 bases respectively, with 6 bases between them.

This clonotype came up many times. The chain combines TRBV5-6 with TRBJ1-3; D is possibly TRBD1 (6 bases). CDR1 and CDR2 (germline): SGHDT, YYEEEE. With 1 base removed from V and 2 bases from J, the gap between germline ends came to 7 bases. The CDR3 is 14 residues long. The CDR3 region is CASSLTGPGNTIYF. The CDR3 DNA is TGTGCCAGCAGCTTGACAGGGCCTGGAAACACCATATATTTT.

This clonotype was seen repeatedly, ten times or more. The gene calls are TRBV10-3 and TRBJ2-3; 7 nucleotides agree with TRBD2. The germline gives CDR1 ENHRY, CDR2 SYGVKD. This CDR3 is 16 amino acids long. V shed 2 bases and J 0 bases; nucleotides not matched to a gene: 5. CDR3 nucleotide sequence: TGTGCCATCAGTGAGGGTACTAGCGCTAGCACAGATACGCAGTATTTT. Translating gives CAISEGTSASTDTQYF.